This TCR beta chain was found in a study of CD8 T cells in Susac syndrome. Negative isolation was used for CD8+ and CD4+ T cells and FACS enrichment for TEMRA cells. With random hexamers, reverse transcription was performed on roughly 0.5 to 1 ug of RNA. An immunoSEQ multiplex PCR generated amplified TCR beta CDR3 products spanning 54 Vbeta and 13 Jbeta. TCRdb itself ran the immunoSEQ multiplex PCR reads through MiXCR, one entry per CDR3 protein. The profile shows roughly 160,000 distinct CDR3 sequences, about 94% of them singletons. This CDR3 comprises 16 residues. CDR1 is SGDLS and CDR2 is YYNGEE in the germline V gene. J was trimmed by 0 bases and V by 4 bases; bases with no gene match: 6.

The sample consisted of CD4+ T cells from PBMCs. The clonotype comes from a human donor in good health. The genes are TRBV9 and TRBJ2-3, with 9 bases fitting TRBD2. CDR3 sequence reads: CASSKDSGRSTDTQYF. As DNA, the CDR3 is TGTGCCAGCAGCAAAGATAGCGGGAGAAGCACAGATACGCAGTATTTT.